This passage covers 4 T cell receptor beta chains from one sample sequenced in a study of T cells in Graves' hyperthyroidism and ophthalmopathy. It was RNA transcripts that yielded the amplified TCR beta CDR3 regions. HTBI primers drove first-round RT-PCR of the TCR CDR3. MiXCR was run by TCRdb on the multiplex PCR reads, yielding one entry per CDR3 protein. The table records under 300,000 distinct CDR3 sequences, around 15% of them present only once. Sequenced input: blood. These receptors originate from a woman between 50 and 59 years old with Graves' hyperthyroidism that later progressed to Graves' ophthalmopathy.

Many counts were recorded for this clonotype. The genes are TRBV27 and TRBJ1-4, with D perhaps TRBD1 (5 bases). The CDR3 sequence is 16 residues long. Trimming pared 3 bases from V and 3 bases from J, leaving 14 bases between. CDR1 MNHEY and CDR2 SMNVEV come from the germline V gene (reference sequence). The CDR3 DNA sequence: TGTGCCAGCAGTTTCACACATTACAGGCCTAATGAAAAACTGTTTTTT. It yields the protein CASSFTHYRPNEKLFF.

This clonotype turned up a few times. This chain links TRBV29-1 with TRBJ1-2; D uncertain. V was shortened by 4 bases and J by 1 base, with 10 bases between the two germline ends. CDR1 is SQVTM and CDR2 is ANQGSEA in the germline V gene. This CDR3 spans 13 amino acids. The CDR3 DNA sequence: TGCAGCGTTGTTCACAGAAATAACTATGGCTACACCTTC. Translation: CSVVHRNNYGYTF.

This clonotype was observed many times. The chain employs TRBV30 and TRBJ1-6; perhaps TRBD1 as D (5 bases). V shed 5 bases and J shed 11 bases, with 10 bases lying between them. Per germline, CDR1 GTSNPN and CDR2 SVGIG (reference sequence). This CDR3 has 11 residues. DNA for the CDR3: TGTGCCTGGCGAGAAGGGGCACCCCTCCACTTT. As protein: CAWREGAPLHF.

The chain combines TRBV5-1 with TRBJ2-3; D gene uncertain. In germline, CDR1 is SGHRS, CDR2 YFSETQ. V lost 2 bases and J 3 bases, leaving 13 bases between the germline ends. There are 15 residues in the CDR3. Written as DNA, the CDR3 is TGCGCCAGCAGCTTAGACGGCCAATGGACAGATACGCAGTATTTT. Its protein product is CASSLDGQWTDTQYF.